The 12 T cell receptor beta chains below all came from one sample that was sequenced in a study of T cell responses to AZD1222 COVID-19 vaccine. Sequencing was performed with immunoSEQ multiplex PCR; in TCRdb, only in-frame clones are kept and a portion is missing. The sample has about 140,000 clones, just over 90% seen once. Sequenced material: peripheral blood, taken on day 0 of MenACWY control vaccination. The receptor source for this set is an adult in good health.

The chain couples TRBV5-6 to TRBJ1-5; possible D gene TRBD1, 5 bases. V lost 2 bases and J lost 2, with 8 bases in between. Germline V CDR1 and CDR2: SGHDT, YYEEEE. The CDR3 runs to 14 residues. The CDR3 sequence is CASSFKGGNQPQHF. For the CDR3, the DNA is TGTGCCAGCAGCTTTAAAGGGGGCAATCAGCCCCAGCATTTT.

The rearrangement uses TRBV5-5 and TRBJ1-2; a possible D gene is TRBD1 (5 bases). The V and J ends lost 2 bases and 0 bases respectively, with 17 bases between them. Germline-derived CDR1 and CDR2 are SGHKS and YYEKEE (reference sequence). The CDR3 length is 17 residues. This CDR3 reads CASSFPPGTEPNYGYTF. CDR3 nucleotides: TGTGCCAGCAGCTTTCCGCCCGGGACGGAACCTAACTATGGCTACACCTTC. Supplemented by reference TRBV5-5 and TRBJ1-2, the full variable domain reads DAGVTQSPTHLIKTRGQQVTLRCSPISGHKSVSWYQQVLGQGPQFIFQYYEKEERGRGNFPDRFSARQFPNYSSELNVNALLLGDSALYLCASSFPPGTEPNYGYTFGSGTRLTVV.

The gene calls are TRBV18 and TRBJ1-2; 7 nucleotides align to TRBD1. Germline lookup yields CDR1 KGHSH and CDR2 LQKENI. This CDR3 has 15 residues. With 4 bases clipped from V and 3 bases from J, the junction kept 8 bases outside the gene matches. The CDR3 sequence: CASSRTTGLDYGYTF. CDR3 in DNA: TGTGCCAGCTCACGAACGACAGGGTTGGACTATGGCTACACCTTC.

The chain employs TRBV13 and TRBJ1-3; D unclear. The germline V gene has CDR1 PRHDT and CDR2 FYEKMQ (reference sequence). The CDR3 is made up of 16 amino acids. Trimming cost V 4 bases and J 3 bases, with 16 bases left between them. CDR3 coding DNA: TGTGCCAGCAGCTCACAAGTTACCCTTGGTGGAAACACCATATATTTT. It translates to CASSSQVTLGGNTIYF.

The rearrangement uses TRBV7-2 and TRBJ2-5; D ambiguous. Germline CDR1 SGHTA, CDR2 FQGNSA. Trimming shortened V by 4 bases and J by 2 bases, and 8 bases separated the two germline ends. The CDR3 extends over 13 amino acids. The CDR3 bases are TGTGCCAGCAGCTCACATGATCAAGAGACCCAGTACTTC. This encodes CASSSHDQETQYF.

A single count supports this clone. The chain uses TRBV2 and TRBJ1-6, with a weak D call TRBD1 (5 bases). V lost 4 bases, J lost 9 bases, and 10 bases lay in between. CDR1 is SNHLY, CDR2 FYNNEI, per germline. The CDR3 runs to 13 residues. CDR3 bases: TGTGCCAGCAGTGGGGGGTTGGCTTCACCCCTCCACTTT. Its protein is CASSGGLASPLHF.

J is TRBJ2-5 and V is TRBV9; D gene unclear. The CDR3 sequence is 14 residues long. The ends were cut back, 1 base at V and 5 bases at J, with 12 bases in the middle. Germline V CDR1 and CDR2: SGDLS, YYNGEE. This chain's CDR3 is CASSVFGLRETQYF. The CDR3 DNA reads TGTGCCAGCAGCGTATTTGGGTTACGGGAGACCCAGTACTTC.

The chain recombines TRBV19 with TRBJ2-7; 7 bases agree with TRBD1. This CDR3 contains 14 residues. Trimming took 4 bases from V and 3 from J; bases not matched to a gene: 6. Germline V gene sequence: CDR1 LNHDA, CDR2 SQIVND (reference sequence). The DNA of the CDR3 is TGTGCCAGTAGTACACGACAGGGCTACTACGAGCAGTACTTC. Translating it yields CASSTRQGYYEQYF.

The chain combines TRBV19 with TRBJ1-6; D is unresolved. Trimming took 4 bases from V and 8 from J, leaving 15 bases between them. This CDR3 is built from 15 residues. CDR1 is LNHDA, CDR2 SQIVND, per germline (reference sequence). CDR3 bases: TGTGCCAGTAGTAAGCGAGAGGGTATCGATTCACCCCTCCACTTT. Translation: CASSKREGIDSPLHF.

CDR3: CATSRDSYQPQHF. The CDR3 coding sequence is TGTGCCACCAGCAGAGACAGTTATCAGCCCCAGCATTTT. V is TRBV15 and J is TRBJ1-5; D gene ambiguous. V was cut by 0 bases and J by 5 bases, with 5 bases left in between. Germline CDR1 reads LNHNV; CDR2 reads YYDKDF (reference sequence). The CDR3 length is 13 residues.

The V gene is TRBV7-9, the J gene TRBJ1-4, with D tentatively TRBD1 (5 bases). The CDR3 is made up of 15 amino acids. Germline CDR1 SEHNR, CDR2 FQNEAQ (reference sequence). V was clipped by 2 bases and J by 3 bases, with 10 bases between them. The CDR3 sequence is CASSLLVGANEKLFF. In DNA form, the CDR3 reads TGTGCCAGCAGCTTATTAGTGGGGGCTAATGAAAAACTGTTTTTT. Based on the CDR3 plus reference TRBV7-9 and TRBJ1-4, the full variable domain is DTGVSQNPRHKITKRGQNVTFRCDPISEHNRLYWYRQTLGQGPEFLTYFQNEAQLEKSRLLSDRFSAERPKGSFSTLEIQRTEQGDSAMYLCASSLLVGANEKLFFGSGTQLSVL.

The rearrangement uses TRBV5-4 and TRBJ1-2; possibly TRBD1 for D (5 bases). The germline CDR1 and CDR2 sequences are SGHNT and YYREEE (reference sequence). The CDR3 sequence is 13 residues long. Trimming stripped 4 bases from V and 2 bases from J, with 9 bases between. The CDR3 here is CASSPGDNYGYTF. CDR3 coding DNA: TGTGCCAGCAGCCCCGGGGACAACTATGGCTACACCTTC.